Reported below is one T cell receptor (beta chain). Its antigen is unknown. Trimming took off 6 bases at V and 1 base at J, with 12 bases between the two ends. The CDR3 length is 14 residues. These data come from a study of human T cells and chemical hapten exposure. Study details: The scalp of each patient received a weekly diphenylcyclopropenone dose for the full roughly 24-week study. Study-level points and caveats: TCRs whose frequency exceeded 1 in 1000 remained the same following DPC sensitization.

Documented time point: patch test 1, 2 weeks after DPC sensitization. Specified treatment: therapeutic diphenylcyclopropenone sensitization with weekly scalp DPC. For the library, individual cDNA molecules each received unique molecular identifiers. In TCRdb, the RACE reads were re-called with MiXCR into one record per CDR3 protein. The table has 150,000 to 200,000 distinct CDR3 sequences, about 15% seen once; the top ten hold 1.5% to 2%. This chain uses TRBV12-3 or TRBV12-4 with TRBJ2-5, with a tentative D call TRBD1 (6 bases). This clonotype was obtained from a woman aged 25-40 years with alopecia areata. Some clones in this sample may be carry-over from other donors' samples. The sample was whole blood, taken in connection with sensitization to the hapten diphenylcyclopropenone (DPC). Here the CDR3 reads CASSRSGAQETQYF. Written as DNA, the CDR3 is TGTGCCAGCAGCCGATCAGGGGCCCAAGAGACCCAGTACTTC.